The 15 T cell receptor beta chains presented below share a single source sample, sequenced in a study of blood T cell repertoires in COVID-19. Profiled with immunoSEQ multiplex PCR; TCRdb holds only in-frame clones, not every one. This sample has approximately 150,000 clones; roughly 82% occur once, and the top ten carry roughly a tenth. Sequenced material: peripheral blood. All receptors derive from a man between 60 and 70 years old with active or convalescent COVID-19.

The DNA of the CDR3 is TGTGCCAGCAGCCGTCCCCGACACACTTTATATCAGCCCCAGCATTTT. Protein: CASSRPRHTLYQPQHF. The chain links TRBV2 to TRBJ1-5; D unclear. CDR3 length: 16 amino acids. The germline V gene has CDR1 SNHLY and CDR2 FYNNEI. Trimming pared 6 bases from V and 5 bases from J, leaving 20 bases between. Supplemented by reference TRBV2 and TRBJ1-5, the full variable domain reads EPEVTQTPSHQVTQMGQEVILRCVPISNHLYFYWYRQILGQKVEFLVSFYNNEISEKSEIFDDQFSVERPDGSNFTLKIRSTKLEDSAMYFCASSRPRHTLYQPQHFGDGTRLSIL.

The chain links TRBV29-1 to TRBJ2-7; 7 nucleotides match TRBD1. CDR3 length: 12 residues. The V gene's germline CDR1 is SQVTM and CDR2 ANQGSEA. V gave up 5 bases and J gave up 3 bases; unmatched junction bases: 4. CDR3 nucleotide sequence: TGCAGCGTTCGACAGGGATTCTACGAGCAGTACTTC. Its translation: CSVRQGFYEQYF.

The chain combines TRBV9 with TRBJ2-2; D is perhaps TRBD2 (6 bases). CDR1 SGDLS and CDR2 YYNGEE come from the germline V gene. V was clipped by 0 bases and J by 6 bases, with 9 bases between them. The length of the CDR3 is 14 residues. The CDR3 DNA sequence: TGTGCCAGCAGCGTAGAAGGAGGGTCCGGGGAGCTGTTTTTT. As protein: CASSVEGGSGELFF.

This chain joins TRBV15 and TRBJ1-6, with 11 bases that match TRBD1. V dropped 4 bases and J dropped 13; count of bases not matched to a gene: 6. CDR1 and CDR2 (germline): LNHNV, YYDKDF (reference sequence). The CDR3 length is 14 residues. CDR3 region: CATSNRDRGWPLHF. The CDR3 nucleotides read TGTGCCACCAGCAACCGGGACAGGGGGTGGCCCCTCCACTTT.

The chain links TRBV20-1 to TRBJ2-7; D is undetermined. This CDR3 region has 14 residues. V was pared by 3 bases and J by 0 bases, with 12 bases between. The V gene's germline CDR1 is DFQATT and CDR2 SNEGSKA (reference sequence). The CDR3 loop is CSASSRPSSYEQYV. CDR3 coding DNA: TGCAGTGCTAGTAGCAGGCCCAGCTCCTACGAGCAGTACGTC.

This chain links TRBV3-1 (or the pseudogene TRBV3-2) with TRBJ2-4, with D unclear. Trimming pared 1 base from V and 0 bases from J, leaving 19 bases between. This CDR3 has 19 amino acids. Germline V CDR1 and CDR2: LGHDT, YNNKEL (reference sequence). CDR3 nucleotides: TGTGCCAGCAGCCAAGTTCATCGAGTTCTACCCTTAGCCAAAAACATTCAGTACTTC. Amino acids: CASSQVHRVLPLAKNIQYF.

This chain joins TRBV18 and TRBJ2-1; TRBD2 aligns across 13 bases. This CDR3 has 19 amino acids. The trim removed 6 bases at V and 0 bases at J, leaving 11 bases unmatched. From germline, CDR1 is KGHSH and CDR2 LQKENI. CDR3 loop: CASSPKGLAGIYSYNEQFF. The CDR3 nucleotides read TGTGCCAGCTCCCCGAAGGGACTAGCGGGGATTTACTCCTACAATGAGCAGTTCTTC. Combining the CDR3 with reference TRBV18 and TRBJ2-1 gives the whole variable domain NAGVMQNPRHLVRRRGQEARLRCSPMKGHSHVYWYRQLPEEGLKFMVYLQKENIIDESGMPKERFSAEFPKEGPSILRIQQVVRGDSAAYFCASSPKGLAGIYSYNEQFFGPGTRLTVL.

This chain uses TRBV19 with TRBJ2-5; TRBD1 matches at 9 bases. CDR1 LNHDA and CDR2 SQIVND come from the germline V gene (reference sequence). CDR3 length equals 15 residues. Trimming at V came to 5 bases and at J to 6 bases, leaving 10 bases not matched to a gene. The CDR3 is CASSPGQGSLKTQYF. The CDR3 bases are TGTGCCAGTAGTCCGGGACAGGGTAGTTTAAAGACCCAGTACTTC.

The chain has TRBV9 and TRBJ2-1; D is ambiguous. The CDR3 is made up of 12 amino acids. Trimming removed 1 base at V and 7 bases at J, with 6 bases between. Per the germline V gene, CDR1 is SGDLS and CDR2 is YYNGEE. DNA for the CDR3: TGTGCCAGCAGCGTAACGGAGAATGAGCAGTTCTTC. Its translation: CASSVTENEQFF.

As DNA, the CDR3 is TGTGCCAGCAGCCGAGACAGGGGGCAGTTCCGGAACACTGAAGCTTTCTTT. This sequence encodes CASSRDRGQFRNTEAFF. The V call is TRBV9, the J call TRBJ1-1, with 10 nucleotides matching TRBD1. With 4 bases clipped from V and 1 base from J, the junction kept 10 bases outside the gene matches. This CDR3 spans 17 amino acids. Germline-derived CDR1 and CDR2 are SGDLS and YYNGEE.

On this clone itself: Distinct nucleotide sequences in the sample also encode this CDR3. The rearrangement links TRBV11-2 to TRBJ1-2; 7 bases align to TRBD1. The ends lost 5 bases at V and 0 bases at J; junction bases unmatched: 6. The germline V gene has CDR1 SGHAT and CDR2 FQNNGV. The CDR3 is 15 amino acids. CDR3 loop: CASSLEGAANYGYTF. Written as DNA, the CDR3 is TGTGCCAGCAGCCTTGAGGGGGCCGCTAACTATGGCTACACCTTC.

The chain employs TRBV4-1 and TRBJ1-1; 9 positions match TRBD1. This CDR3 is 15 amino acids long. Germline V gene lookup returns CDR1 MGHRA and CDR2 YSYEKL. Germline trimming cut 3 bases from V and 5 bases from J; bases unmatched to any gene: 7. CDR3 DNA: TGCGCCAGCAGCCACCCCGGACAGGGGTGGACTGAAGCTTTCTTT. It codes for CASSHPGQGWTEAFF.

This rearrangement joins TRBV7-2 to TRBJ1-1; no reliable D call. This CDR3 contains 13 residues. Germline V gene data show CDR1 as SGHTA and CDR2 as FQGNSA. Trimming took off 5 bases at V and 1 base at J, with 8 bases between the two ends. The CDR3 loop reads CASSLQENTEAFF. The CDR3 DNA is TGTGCCAGCAGCCTCCAGGAGAACACTGAAGCTTTCTTT.

V and J are TRBV6-2 or TRBV6-3 and TRBJ1-5, with D possibly TRBD1 on 5 matching bases. The CDR3 extends over 13 amino acids. Germline CDR1 and CDR2: MNHEY and SVGEGT. The germline V and J ends were trimmed by 2 bases and 9 bases, with 11 bases remaining between them. CDR3 amino acids: CASSYGGDRPQHF. CDR3 DNA: TGTGCCAGCAGTTACGGGGGGGACCGGCCCCAGCATTTT.

The chain couples TRBV7-2 to TRBJ2-1; D is possibly TRBD1 (5 bases). The V gene lost 5 bases and the J gene lost 1 base, with 12 bases spanning the gap. CDR3 size: 15 residues. CDR1 is SGHTA, CDR2 FQGNSA, per germline. The CDR3 DNA is TGTGCCAGCAGCCAGCAGGGTGTATCCTACAATGAGCAGTTCTTC. This codes for CASSQQGVSYNEQFF.